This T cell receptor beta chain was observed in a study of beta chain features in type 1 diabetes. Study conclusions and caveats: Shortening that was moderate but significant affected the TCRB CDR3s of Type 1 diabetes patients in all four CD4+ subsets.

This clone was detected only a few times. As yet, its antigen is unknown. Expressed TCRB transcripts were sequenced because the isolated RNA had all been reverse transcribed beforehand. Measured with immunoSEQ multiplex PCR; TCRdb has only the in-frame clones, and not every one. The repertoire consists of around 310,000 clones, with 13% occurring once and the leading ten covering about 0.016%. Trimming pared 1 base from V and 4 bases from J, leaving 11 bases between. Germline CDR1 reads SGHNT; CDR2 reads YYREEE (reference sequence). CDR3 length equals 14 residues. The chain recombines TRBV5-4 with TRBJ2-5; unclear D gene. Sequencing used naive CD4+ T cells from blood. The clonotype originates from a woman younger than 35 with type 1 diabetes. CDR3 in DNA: TGTGCCAGCAGCTTGAGTACCACTATAGAGACCCAGTACTTC. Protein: CASSLSTTIETQYF.